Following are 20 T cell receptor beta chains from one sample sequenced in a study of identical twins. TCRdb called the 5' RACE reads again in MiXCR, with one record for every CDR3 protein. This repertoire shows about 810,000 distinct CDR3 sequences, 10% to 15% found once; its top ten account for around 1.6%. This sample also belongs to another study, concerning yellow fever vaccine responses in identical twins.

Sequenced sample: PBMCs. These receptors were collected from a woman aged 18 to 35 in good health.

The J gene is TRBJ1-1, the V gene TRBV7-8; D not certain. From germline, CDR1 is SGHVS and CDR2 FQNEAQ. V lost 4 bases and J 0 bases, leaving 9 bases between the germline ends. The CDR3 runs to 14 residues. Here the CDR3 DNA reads TGTGCCAGCAGCTCAAAAACCTTGAACACTGAAGCTTTCTTT. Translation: CASSSKTLNTEAFF.

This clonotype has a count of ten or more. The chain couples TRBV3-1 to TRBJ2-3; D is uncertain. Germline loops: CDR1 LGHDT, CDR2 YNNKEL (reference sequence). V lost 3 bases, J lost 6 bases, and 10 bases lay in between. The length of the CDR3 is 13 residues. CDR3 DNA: TGTGCCAGCAGCCATGCGTGGGCCGATACGCAGTATTTT. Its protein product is CASSHAWADTQYF.

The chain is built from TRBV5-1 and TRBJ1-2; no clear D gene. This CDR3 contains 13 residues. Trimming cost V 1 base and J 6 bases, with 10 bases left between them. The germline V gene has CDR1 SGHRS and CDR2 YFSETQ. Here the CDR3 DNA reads TGCGCCAGCAGCTTGACCTCGAGGGATGGCTACACCTTC. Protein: CASSLTSRDGYTF.

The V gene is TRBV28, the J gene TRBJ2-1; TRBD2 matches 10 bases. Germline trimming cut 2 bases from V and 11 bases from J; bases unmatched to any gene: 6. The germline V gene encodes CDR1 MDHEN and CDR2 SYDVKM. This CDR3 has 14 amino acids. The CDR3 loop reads CASSLPAGGSKQFF. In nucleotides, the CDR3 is TGTGCCAGCAGTTTACCAGCGGGAGGGTCTAAGCAGTTCTTC.

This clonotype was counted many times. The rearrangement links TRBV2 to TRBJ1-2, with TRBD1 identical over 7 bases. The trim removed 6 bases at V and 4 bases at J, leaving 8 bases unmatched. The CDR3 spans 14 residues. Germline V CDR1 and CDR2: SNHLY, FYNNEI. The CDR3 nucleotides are TGTGCCAGCAGCGACCCGGGACAGTTCTATGGCTACACCTTC. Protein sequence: CASSDPGQFYGYTF.

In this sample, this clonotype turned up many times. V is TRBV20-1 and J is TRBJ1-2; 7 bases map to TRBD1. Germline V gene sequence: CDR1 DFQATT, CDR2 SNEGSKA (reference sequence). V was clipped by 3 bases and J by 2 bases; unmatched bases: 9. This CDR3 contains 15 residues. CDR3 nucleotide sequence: TGCAGTGCTAGTGAAAAGGGGGCAGGGAACTATGGCTACACCTTC. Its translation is CSASEKGAGNYGYTF.

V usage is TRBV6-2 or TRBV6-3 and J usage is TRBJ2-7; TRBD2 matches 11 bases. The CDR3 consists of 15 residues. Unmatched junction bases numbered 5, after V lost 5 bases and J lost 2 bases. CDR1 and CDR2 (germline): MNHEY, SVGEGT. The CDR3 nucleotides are TGTGCCAGCAGTGACCGACTAGCGGGGCCCTACGAGCAGTACTTC. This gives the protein CASSDRLAGPYEQYF.

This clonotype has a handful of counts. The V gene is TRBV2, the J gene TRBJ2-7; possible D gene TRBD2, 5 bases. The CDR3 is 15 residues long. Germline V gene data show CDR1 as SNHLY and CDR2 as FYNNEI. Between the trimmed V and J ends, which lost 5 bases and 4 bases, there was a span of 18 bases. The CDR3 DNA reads TGTGCCAGCAGTCTTACCCGGACGGGGATTTACGAGCAGTACGTC. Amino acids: CASSLTRTGIYEQYV.

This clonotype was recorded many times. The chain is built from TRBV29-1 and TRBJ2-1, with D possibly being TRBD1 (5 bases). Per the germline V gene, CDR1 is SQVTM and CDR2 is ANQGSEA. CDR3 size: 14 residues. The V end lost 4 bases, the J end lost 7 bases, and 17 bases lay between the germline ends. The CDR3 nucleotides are TGCAGCGTTGTGTGGGCAGGGTCACGGAATGAGCAGTTCTTC. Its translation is CSVVWAGSRNEQFF.

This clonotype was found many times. Here the CDR3 reads CAITRGLEGTEAFF. The CDR3 DNA sequence: TGTGCCATCACCAGGGGGTTGGAGGGCACTGAAGCTTTCTTT. The V gene is TRBV10-3, the J gene TRBJ1-1, with 7 bases matching TRBD1. V lost 7 bases and J lost 4; bases outside the gene matches: 9. The CDR3 contains 14 residues. CDR1 and CDR2 from the germline V gene are ENHRY and SYGVKD.

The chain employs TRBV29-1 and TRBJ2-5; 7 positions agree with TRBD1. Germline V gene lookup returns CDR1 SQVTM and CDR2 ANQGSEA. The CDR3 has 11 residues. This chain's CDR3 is CTDRVQETQYF. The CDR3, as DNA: TGCACAGACAGGGTCCAAGAGACCCAGTACTTC.

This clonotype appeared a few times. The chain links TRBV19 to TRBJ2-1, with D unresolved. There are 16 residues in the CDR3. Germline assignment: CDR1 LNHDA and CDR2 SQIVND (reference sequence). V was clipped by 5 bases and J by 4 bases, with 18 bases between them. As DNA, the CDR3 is TGTGCCAGTAGTCCGCGACCGACGGGTGAATACAATGAGCAGTTCTTC. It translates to CASSPRPTGEYNEQFF.

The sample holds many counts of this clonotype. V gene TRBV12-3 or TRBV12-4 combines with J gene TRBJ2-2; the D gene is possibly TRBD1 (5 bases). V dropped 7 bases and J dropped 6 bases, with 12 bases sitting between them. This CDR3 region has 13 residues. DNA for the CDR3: TGTGCCAGCACCAGACTCAGGGCCGGGGAGCTGTTTTTT. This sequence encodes CASTRLRAGELFF.

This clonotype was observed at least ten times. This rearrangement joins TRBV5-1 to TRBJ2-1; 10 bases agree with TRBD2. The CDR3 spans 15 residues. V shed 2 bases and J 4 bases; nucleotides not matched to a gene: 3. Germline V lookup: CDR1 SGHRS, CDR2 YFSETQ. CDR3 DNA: TGCGCCAGCAGCTTTAGCGGGGGGAGATACAATGAGCAGTTCTTC. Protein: CASSFSGGRYNEQFF. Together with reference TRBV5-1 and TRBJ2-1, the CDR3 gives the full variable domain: KAGVTQTPRYLIKTRGQQVTLSCSPISGHRSVSWYQQTPGQGLQFLFEYFSETQRNKGNFPGRFSGRQFSNSRSEMNVSTLELGDSALYLCASSFSGGRYNEQFFGPGTRLTVL.

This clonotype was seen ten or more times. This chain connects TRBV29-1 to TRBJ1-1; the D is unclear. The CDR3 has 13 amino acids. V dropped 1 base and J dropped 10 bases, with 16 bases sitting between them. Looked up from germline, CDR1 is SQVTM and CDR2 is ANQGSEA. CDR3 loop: CSVEVHNLGLAFF. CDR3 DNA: TGCAGCGTTGAAGTCCACAATCTGGGTCTAGCTTTCTTT. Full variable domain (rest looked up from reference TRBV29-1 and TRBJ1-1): SAVISQKPSRDICQRGTSLTIQCQVDSQVTMMFWYRQQPGQSLTLIATANQGSEATYESGFVIDKFPISRPNLTFSTLTVSNMSPEDSSIYLCSVEVHNLGLAFFGQGTRLTVV.

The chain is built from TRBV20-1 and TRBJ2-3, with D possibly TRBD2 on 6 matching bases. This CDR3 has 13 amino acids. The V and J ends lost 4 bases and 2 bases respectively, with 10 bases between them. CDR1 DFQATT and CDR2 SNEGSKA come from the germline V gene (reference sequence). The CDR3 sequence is CSATRTITDTQYF. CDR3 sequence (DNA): TGCAGTGCTACCCGGACTATCACAGATACGCAGTATTTT.

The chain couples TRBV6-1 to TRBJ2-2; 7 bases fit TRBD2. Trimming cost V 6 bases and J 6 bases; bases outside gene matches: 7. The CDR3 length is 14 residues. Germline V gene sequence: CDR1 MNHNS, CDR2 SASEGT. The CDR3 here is CASSRGSGAGELFF. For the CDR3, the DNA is TGTGCCAGCAGCCGCGGGAGTGGGGCCGGGGAGCTGTTTTTT.

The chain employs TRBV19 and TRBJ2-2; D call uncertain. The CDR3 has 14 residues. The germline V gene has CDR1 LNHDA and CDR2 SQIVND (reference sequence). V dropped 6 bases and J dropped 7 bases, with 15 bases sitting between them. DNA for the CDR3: TGTGCCAGTAGAGCAGGTCCCGATTACGGGGAGCTGTTTTTT. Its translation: CASRAGPDYGELFF.

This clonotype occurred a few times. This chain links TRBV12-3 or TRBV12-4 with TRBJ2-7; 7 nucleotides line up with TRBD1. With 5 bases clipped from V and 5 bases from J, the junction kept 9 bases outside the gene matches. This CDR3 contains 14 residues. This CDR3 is CASSVGGPYDEQYF. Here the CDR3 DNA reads TGTGCCAGCAGTGTAGGGGGCCCCTATGACGAGCAGTACTTC.

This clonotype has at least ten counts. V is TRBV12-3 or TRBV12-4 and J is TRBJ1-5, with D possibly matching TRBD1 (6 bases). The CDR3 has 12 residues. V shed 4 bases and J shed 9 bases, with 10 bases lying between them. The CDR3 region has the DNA TGTGCCAGCAGTTACCAGGGGTCGCCCCAGCATTTT. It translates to CASSYQGSPQHF.